The 18 T cell receptor beta chains below all came from one sample that was sequenced in a study of blood T cell repertoires in COVID-19. Only in-frame clones appear in the TCRdb table, and some are missing; sequencing was by immunoSEQ multiplex PCR. Seen here are 180,000 or so clones, around 87% observed once, and the top ten hold around 2.6%. What was sequenced was peripheral blood. These receptors all come from a man aged 35 to 55 with active or convalescent COVID-19.

The V gene is TRBV5-8, the J gene TRBJ2-4; the match to TRBD2 covers 9 bases. Germline-derived CDR1 and CDR2 are SGHTS and YDEGEE. The CDR3 contains 20 residues. V trimming: 0 bases; J trimming: 0 bases; junction bases outside the gene matches: 13. Here the CDR3 reads CASSLAPWSSGGLAKNIQYF. DNA for the CDR3: TGTGCCAGCAGCTTGGCCCCGTGGAGTAGCGGGGGCCTAGCCAAAAACATTCAGTACTTC.

J is TRBJ1-5 and V is TRBV6-5; D remains unclear. Per germline, CDR1 MNHEY and CDR2 SVGAGI. The length of the CDR3 is 13 residues. Trimming removed 7 bases from V and 5 bases from J, with 12 bases in between. CDR3 residues: CASKTTPDQPQHF. The CDR3, as DNA: TGTGCCAGCAAGACTACCCCAGATCAGCCCCAGCATTTT.

The gene calls are TRBV13 and TRBJ1-3, with unresolved D. The CDR3 is 16 residues long. V lost 2 bases and J lost 0, with 11 bases in between. Per the germline V gene, CDR1 is PRHDT and CDR2 is FYEKMQ (reference sequence). CDR3 sequence: CASSLSGILSGNTIYF. Written as DNA, the CDR3 is TGTGCCAGCAGCTTATCAGGAATCCTCTCTGGAAACACCATATATTTT.

V is TRBV29-1 and J is TRBJ2-5; D possibly corresponds to TRBD2 (6 bases). The CDR3 sequence is 14 residues long. The germline CDR1 and CDR2 sequences are SQVTM and ANQGSEA. Trimming took off 1 base at V and 8 bases at J, with 17 bases between the two ends. CDR3: CSVEAGRSVGTQYF. Written as DNA, the CDR3 is TGCAGCGTTGAAGCCGGGAGATCTGTGGGTACCCAGTACTTC.

This chain links TRBV7-9 with TRBJ1-1, with no clear D. CDR3 size: 13 residues. Germline CDR1 SEHNR, CDR2 FQNEAQ (reference sequence). With 5 bases removed from V and 4 bases from J, the gap between germline ends came to 11 bases. The CDR3 nucleotides read TGTGCCAGCAGCGACCCGTCGGGCACTGAAGCTTTCTTT. Its protein is CASSDPSGTEAFF.

The chain employs TRBV6-5 and TRBJ2-7; 8 nucleotides match TRBD1. Germline V CDR1 and CDR2: MNHEY, SVGAGI. The CDR3 length is 14 residues. V dropped 3 bases and J dropped 3; count of bases not matched to a gene: 4. The CDR3 coding sequence is TGTGCCAGCAGTTATATCGGACAGGGCTACGAGCAGTACTTC. It translates to CASSYIGQGYEQYF.

This clone came up a few times. The rearrangement joins TRBV4-3 to TRBJ1-2; 8 nucleotides agree with TRBD1. V lost 1 base to trimming and J lost 4 bases; unmatched junction nucleotides: 8. Per germline, CDR1 LGHNA and CDR2 YSLEER. The CDR3 sequence is 16 residues long. CDR3 residues: CASSQGRTGRGYGYTF. CDR3 coding DNA: TGCGCCAGCAGCCAAGGACGGACAGGGCGGGGCTATGGCTACACCTTC.

This chain connects TRBV7-8 to TRBJ2-1, with D possibly being TRBD2 (6 bases). This CDR3 comprises 16 residues. Germline-derived CDR1 and CDR2 are SGHVS and FQNEAQ. Trimming stripped 3 bases from V and 7 bases from J, with 19 bases between. The DNA for the CDR3 is TGTGCCAGCAGCTTTTCCCGACTAGGTGGGGGTAATGAGCAGTTCTTC. Translation: CASSFSRLGGGNEQFF.

The chain links TRBV7-2 to TRBJ1-2; 11 nucleotides align to TRBD1. Germline trimming cut 5 bases from V and 8 bases from J; bases unmatched to any gene: 7. CDR3 length equals 14 residues. Germline assignment: CDR1 SGHTA and CDR2 FQGNSA. CDR3 sequence (DNA): TGTGCCAGCAGCCCGGGACAGGGGGAAGGCGGCTACACCTTC. Translation: CASSPGQGEGGYTF.

The gene calls are TRBV10-3 and TRBJ1-6; D may be TRBD1 (5 bases). This CDR3 has 14 residues. V lost 6 bases and J lost 5, with 11 bases in between. CDR1 and CDR2 from the germline V gene are ENHRY and SYGVKD. Here the CDR3 reads CAIRAGKNNSPLHF. CDR3 DNA sequence: TGTGCCATCAGGGCAGGGAAAAATAATTCACCCCTCCACTTT.

The V gene is TRBV5-1, the J gene TRBJ1-1; 9 nucleotides align to TRBD1. Germline CDR1 and CDR2: SGHRS and YFSETQ. Trimming removed 0 bases from V and 9 bases from J; junction bases left unmatched: 12. The CDR3 has 16 amino acids. DNA of the CDR3: TGCGCCAGCAGCTTGGCGGGGACAGGGTATTCGGGAAAAGCTTTCTTT. It specifies CASSLAGTGYSGKAFF.

The chain carries TRBV27 and TRBJ1-6, with 9 bases identical to TRBD1. Germline assignment: CDR1 MNHEY and CDR2 SMNVEV (reference sequence). J gave up 0 bases and V 3 bases, and 3 bases lay outside the gene matches. This CDR3 is 17 amino acids long. CDR3 region: CASSLTGGLSYNSPLHF. In DNA, the CDR3 is TGTGCCAGCAGTTTGACAGGGGGACTCTCCTATAATTCACCCCTCCACTTT.

The chain recombines TRBV9 with TRBJ1-2, with TRBD1 matching over 7 bases. Unmatched junction bases numbered 11, after V lost 0 bases and J lost 0 bases. CDR3 length: 18 amino acids. Germline CDR1 SGDLS, CDR2 YYNGEE. The CDR3 DNA reads as TGTGCCAGCAGCGTAGGTTTGAGTAGAGGGACAGCTAACTATGGCTACACCTTC. This translates into CASSVGLSRGTANYGYTF.

V is TRBV7-6 and J is TRBJ2-1, with 8 bases that match TRBD2. CDR3 length: 15 amino acids. Germline-derived CDR1 and CDR2 are SGHVS and FNYEAQ. V shed 4 bases and J 4 bases; nucleotides not matched to a gene: 6. CDR3: CASSSPGGLYNEQFF. CDR3 nucleotides: TGTGCCAGCAGCTCTCCGGGGGGGCTATACAATGAGCAGTTCTTC.

The CDR3 protein is CASRQDRASSPLHF. The CDR3, as DNA: TGTGCCAGCAGGCAGGACAGGGCGAGTTCACCCCTCCACTTT. The chain uses TRBV2 and TRBJ1-6, with 8 bases lining up with TRBD1. The trim removed 6 bases at V and 9 bases at J, leaving 7 bases unmatched. Germline V lookup: CDR1 SNHLY, CDR2 FYNNEI. CDR3 length: 14 residues.

A few counts support this clone. The chain has TRBV5-1 and TRBJ2-7; tentatively, D is TRBD1 (6 bases). The length of the CDR3 is 15 residues. V lost 3 bases and J 5 bases, leaving 18 bases between the germline ends. From germline, CDR1 is SGHRS and CDR2 YFSETQ. The CDR3 DNA follows: TGCGCCAGCAGCTCCTGGGACACTAAATTAAACGAGCAGTACTTC. Translating gives CASSSWDTKLNEQYF. The complete variable domain, with remaining parts taken from reference TRBV5-1 and TRBJ2-7, reads KAGVTQTPRYLIKTRGQQVTLSCSPISGHRSVSWYQQTPGQGLQFLFEYFSETQRNKGNFPGRFSGRQFSNSRSEMNVSTLELGDSALYLCASSSWDTKLNEQYFGPGTRLTVT.

V gene TRBV5-1 combines with J gene TRBJ1-3; D is perhaps TRBD1 (6 bases). Germline values: CDR1 SGHRS, CDR2 YFSETQ. V dropped 3 bases and J dropped 2 bases, with 9 bases sitting between them. The CDR3 has 14 residues. CDR3 in DNA: TGCGCCAGCAGCTATGCAGGGGCTGGAAACACCATATATTTT. It yields the protein CASSYAGAGNTIYF.

CDR3 DNA: TGTGCCAGCAGCTTAGGGGGACAGGGAACGAACACTGAAGCTTTCTTT. The encoded protein is CASSLGGQGTNTEAFF. The rearrangement joins TRBV7-6 to TRBJ1-1; TRBD1 matches at 9 bases. The germline gives CDR1 SGHVS, CDR2 FNYEAQ. Trimming removed 1 base from V and 1 base from J; junction bases left unmatched: 4. The CDR3 extends over 16 amino acids.